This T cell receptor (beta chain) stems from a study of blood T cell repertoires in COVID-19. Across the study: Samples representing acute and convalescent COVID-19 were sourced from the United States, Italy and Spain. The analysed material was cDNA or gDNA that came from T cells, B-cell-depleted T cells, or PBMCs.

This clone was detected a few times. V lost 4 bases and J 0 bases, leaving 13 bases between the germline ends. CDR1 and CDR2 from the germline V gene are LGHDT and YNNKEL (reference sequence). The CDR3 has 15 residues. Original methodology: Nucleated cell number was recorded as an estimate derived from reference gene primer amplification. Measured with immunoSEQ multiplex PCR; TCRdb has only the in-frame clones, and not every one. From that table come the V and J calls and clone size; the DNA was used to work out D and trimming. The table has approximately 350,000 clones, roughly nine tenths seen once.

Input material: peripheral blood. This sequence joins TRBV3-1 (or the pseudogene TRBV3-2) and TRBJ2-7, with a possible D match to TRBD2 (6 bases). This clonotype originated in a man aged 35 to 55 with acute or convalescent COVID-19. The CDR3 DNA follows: TGTGCCAGCAGCCGTGGGACTCCCGGCTCCTACGAGCAGTACTTC. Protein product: CASSRGTPGSYEQYF.